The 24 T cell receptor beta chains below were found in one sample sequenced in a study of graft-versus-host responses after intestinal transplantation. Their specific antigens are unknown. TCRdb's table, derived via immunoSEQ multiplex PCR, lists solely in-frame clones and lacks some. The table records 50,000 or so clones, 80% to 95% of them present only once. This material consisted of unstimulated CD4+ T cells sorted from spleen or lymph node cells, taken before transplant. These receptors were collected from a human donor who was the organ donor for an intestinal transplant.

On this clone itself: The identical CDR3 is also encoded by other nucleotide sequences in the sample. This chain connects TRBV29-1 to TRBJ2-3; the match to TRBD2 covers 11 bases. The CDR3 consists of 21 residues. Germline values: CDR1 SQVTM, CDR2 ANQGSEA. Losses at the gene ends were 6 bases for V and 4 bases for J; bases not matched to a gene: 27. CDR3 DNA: TGCAGCGTGGCGGGGGGCGGGAGACAGGGTAGCGGGAGGGGACCGTCAGATACGCAGTATTTT. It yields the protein CSVAGGGRQGSGRGPSDTQYF.

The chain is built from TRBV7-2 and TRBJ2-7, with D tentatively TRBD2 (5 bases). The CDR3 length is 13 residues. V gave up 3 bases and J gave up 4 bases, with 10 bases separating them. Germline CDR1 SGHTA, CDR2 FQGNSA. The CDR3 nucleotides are TGTGCCAGCAGCTTGCGGGTCGTGTACGAGCAGTACTTC. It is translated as CASSLRVVYEQYF. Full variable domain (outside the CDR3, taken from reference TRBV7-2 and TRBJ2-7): GAGVSQSPSNKVTEKGKDVELRCDPISGHTALYWYRQSLGQGLEFLIYFQGNSAPDKSGLPSDRFSAERTGGSVSTLTIQRTQQEDSAVYLCASSLRVVYEQYFGPGTRLTVT.

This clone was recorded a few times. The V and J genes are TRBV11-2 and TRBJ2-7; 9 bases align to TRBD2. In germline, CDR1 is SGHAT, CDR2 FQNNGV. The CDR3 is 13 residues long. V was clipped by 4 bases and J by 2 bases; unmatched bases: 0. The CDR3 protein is CASSWTSAYEQYF. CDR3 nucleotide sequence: TGTGCCAGCAGCTGGACTAGCGCCTACGAGCAGTACTTC.

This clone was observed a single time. In DNA, the CDR3 is TGTGCCTGTCTAACAGGGGAGGCTTATAGCAATCAGCCCCAGCATTTT. It is translated as CACLTGEAYSNQPQHF. The V call is TRBV30, the J call TRBJ1-5; TRBD1 matches 7 bases. The CDR3 consists of 16 residues. The V and J ends lost 6 bases and 0 bases, in that order; junction bases with no gene match: 11. Germline values: CDR1 GTSNPN, CDR2 SVGIG (reference sequence).

For the CDR3, the DNA is TGTGCCAGCAGCCAATTCACCAGGGGGCTTTACTTC. It encodes CASSQFTRGLYF. The chain recombines TRBV7-8 with TRBJ2-4; TRBD1 matches at 8 bases. Germline V gene lookup returns CDR1 SGHVS and CDR2 FQNEAQ. The V and J ends lost 5 bases and 16 bases, in that order; junction bases with no gene match: 10. This CDR3 region has 12 residues.

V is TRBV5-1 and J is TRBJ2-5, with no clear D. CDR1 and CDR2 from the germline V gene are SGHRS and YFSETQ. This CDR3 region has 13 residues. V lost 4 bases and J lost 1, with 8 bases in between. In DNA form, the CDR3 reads TGCGCCAGCAGCACAGACACCCAAGAGACCCAGTACTTC. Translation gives CASSTDTQETQYF.

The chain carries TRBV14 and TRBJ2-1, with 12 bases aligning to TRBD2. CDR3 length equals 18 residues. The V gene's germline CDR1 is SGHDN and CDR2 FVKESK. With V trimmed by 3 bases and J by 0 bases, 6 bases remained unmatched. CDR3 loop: CASSHPSGRGRSYNEQFF. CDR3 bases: TGTGCCAGCAGCCATCCTAGCGGGAGGGGTCGCTCCTACAATGAGCAGTTCTTC.

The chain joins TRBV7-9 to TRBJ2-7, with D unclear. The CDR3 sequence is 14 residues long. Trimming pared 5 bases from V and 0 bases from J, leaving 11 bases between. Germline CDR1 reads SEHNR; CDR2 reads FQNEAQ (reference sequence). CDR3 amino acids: CASSARQSSYEQYF. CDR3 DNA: TGTGCCAGCAGCGCTCGTCAGAGCTCCTACGAGCAGTACTTC.

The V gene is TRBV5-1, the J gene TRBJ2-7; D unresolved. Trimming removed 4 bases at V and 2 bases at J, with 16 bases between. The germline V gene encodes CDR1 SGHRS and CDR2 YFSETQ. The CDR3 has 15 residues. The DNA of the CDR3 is TGCGCCAGCAGCGAAGCCCCACAGTTTGCCTACGAGCAGTACTTC. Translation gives CASSEAPQFAYEQYF.

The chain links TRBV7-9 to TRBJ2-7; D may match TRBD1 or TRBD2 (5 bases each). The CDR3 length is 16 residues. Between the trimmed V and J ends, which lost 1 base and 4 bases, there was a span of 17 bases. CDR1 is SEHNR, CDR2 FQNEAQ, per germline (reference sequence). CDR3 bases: TGTGCCAGCAGCTTAGACGGGACCAGAAATAGTTACGAGCAGTACTTC. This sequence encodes CASSLDGTRNSYEQYF.

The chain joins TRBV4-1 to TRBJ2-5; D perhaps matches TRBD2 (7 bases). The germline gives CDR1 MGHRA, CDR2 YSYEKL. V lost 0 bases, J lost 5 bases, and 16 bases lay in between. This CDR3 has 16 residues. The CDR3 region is CASSQEGGRGPETQYF. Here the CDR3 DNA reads TGCGCCAGCAGCCAAGAGGGGGGGCGGGGGCCGGAGACCCAGTACTTC.

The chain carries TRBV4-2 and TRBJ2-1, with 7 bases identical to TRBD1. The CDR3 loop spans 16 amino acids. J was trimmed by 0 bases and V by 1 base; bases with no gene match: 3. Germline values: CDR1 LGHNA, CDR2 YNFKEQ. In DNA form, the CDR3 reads TGTGCCAGCAGCCAAGTGACAGGGCCCTCCTACAATGAGCAGTTCTTC. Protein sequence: CASSQVTGPSYNEQFF.

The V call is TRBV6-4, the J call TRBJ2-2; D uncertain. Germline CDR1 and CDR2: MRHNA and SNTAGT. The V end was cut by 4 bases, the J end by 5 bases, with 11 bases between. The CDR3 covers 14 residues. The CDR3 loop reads CASSVYQETGELFF. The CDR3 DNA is TGTGCCAGCAGTGTGTACCAAGAGACCGGGGAGCTGTTTTTT.

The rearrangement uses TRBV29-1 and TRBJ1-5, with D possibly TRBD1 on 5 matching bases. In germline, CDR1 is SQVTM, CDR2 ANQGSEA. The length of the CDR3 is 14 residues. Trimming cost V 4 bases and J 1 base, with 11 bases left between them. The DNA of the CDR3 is TGCAGCGTTGGAGGTGGGGCGAGCAATCAGCCCCAGCATTTT. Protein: CSVGGGASNQPQHF.

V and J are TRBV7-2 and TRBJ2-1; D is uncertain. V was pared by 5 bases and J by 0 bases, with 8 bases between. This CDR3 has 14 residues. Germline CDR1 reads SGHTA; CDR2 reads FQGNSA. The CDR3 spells CASSPQSSYNEQFF. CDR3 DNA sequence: TGTGCCAGCAGCCCCCAGAGCTCCTACAATGAGCAGTTCTTC.

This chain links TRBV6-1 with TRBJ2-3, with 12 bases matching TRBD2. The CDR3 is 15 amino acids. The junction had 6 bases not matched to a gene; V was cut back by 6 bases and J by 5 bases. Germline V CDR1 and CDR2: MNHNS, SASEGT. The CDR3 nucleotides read TGTGCCAGCAGCCCACTAGCGGGAGGTGGAGATACGCAGTATTTT. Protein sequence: CASSPLAGGGDTQYF.

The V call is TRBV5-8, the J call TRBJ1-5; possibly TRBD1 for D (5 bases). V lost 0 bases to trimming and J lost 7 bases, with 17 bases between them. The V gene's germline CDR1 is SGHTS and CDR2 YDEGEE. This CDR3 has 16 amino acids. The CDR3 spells CASSLGVSQGSQPQHF. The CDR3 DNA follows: TGTGCCAGCAGCTTGGGGGTATCGCAGGGAAGCCAGCCCCAGCATTTT.

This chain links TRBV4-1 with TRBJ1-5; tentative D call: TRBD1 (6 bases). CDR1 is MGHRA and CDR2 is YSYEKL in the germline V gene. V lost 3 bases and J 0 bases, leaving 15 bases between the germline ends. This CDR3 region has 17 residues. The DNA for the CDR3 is TGCGCCAGCAGCCAGGGCAACAGGGCTTATAGCAATCAGCCCCAGCATTTT. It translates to CASSQGNRAYSNQPQHF.

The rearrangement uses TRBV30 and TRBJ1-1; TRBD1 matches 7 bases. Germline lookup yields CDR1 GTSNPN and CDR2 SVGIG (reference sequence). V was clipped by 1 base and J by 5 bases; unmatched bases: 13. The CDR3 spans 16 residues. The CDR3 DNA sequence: TGTGCCTGGAGTGGGGGGCAGGGGGGCTTAGAGACTGAAGCTTTCTTT. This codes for CAWSGGQGGLETEAFF.

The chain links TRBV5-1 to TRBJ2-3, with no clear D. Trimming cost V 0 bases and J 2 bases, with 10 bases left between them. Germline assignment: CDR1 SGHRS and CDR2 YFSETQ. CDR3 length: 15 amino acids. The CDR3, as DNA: TGCGCCAGCAGCTTGGCGGCTGGATACACAGATACGCAGTATTTT. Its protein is CASSLAAGYTDTQYF.

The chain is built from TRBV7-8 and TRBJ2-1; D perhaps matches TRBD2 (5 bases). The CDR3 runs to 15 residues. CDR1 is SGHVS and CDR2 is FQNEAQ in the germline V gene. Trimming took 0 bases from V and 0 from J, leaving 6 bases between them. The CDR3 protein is CASSLAGVSYNEQFF. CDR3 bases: TGTGCCAGCAGCTTAGCGGGAGTCTCCTACAATGAGCAGTTCTTC. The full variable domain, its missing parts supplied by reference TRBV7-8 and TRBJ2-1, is GAGVSQSPRYKVAKRGQDVALRCDPISGHVSLFWYQQALGQGPEFLTYFQNEAQLDKSGLPSDRFFAERPEGSVSTLKIQRTQQEDSAVYLCASSLAGVSYNEQFFGPGTRLTVL.

The DNA for the CDR3 is TGTGCCAGCAGCTTAGGTGTGATGTCGGAACGCAATGAGCAGTTCTTC. Protein sequence: CASSLGVMSERNEQFF. This chain joins TRBV11-3 and TRBJ2-1; no firm D call. CDR1 is SGHNT and CDR2 is YENEEA in the germline V gene. Trimming shortened V by 1 base and J by 6 bases, and 16 bases separated the two germline ends. The CDR3 totals 16 residues.

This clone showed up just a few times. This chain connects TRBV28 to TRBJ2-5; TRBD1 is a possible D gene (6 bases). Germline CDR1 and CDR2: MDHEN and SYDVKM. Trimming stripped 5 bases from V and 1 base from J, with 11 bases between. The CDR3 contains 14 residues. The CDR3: CASSTYRVQETQYF. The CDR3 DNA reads TGTGCCAGCAGTACCTACAGGGTCCAAGAGACCCAGTACTTC. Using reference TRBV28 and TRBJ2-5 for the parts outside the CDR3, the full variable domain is DVKVTQSSRYLVKRTGEKVFLECVQDMDHENMFWYRQDPGLGLRLIYFSYDVKMKEKGDIPEGYSVSREKKERFSLILESASTNQTSMYLCASSTYRVQETQYFGPGTRLLVL.

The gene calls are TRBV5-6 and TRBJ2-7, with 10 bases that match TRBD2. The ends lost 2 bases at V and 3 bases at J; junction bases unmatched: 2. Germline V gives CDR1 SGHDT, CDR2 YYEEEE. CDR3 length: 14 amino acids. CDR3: CASSLPSGSYEQYF. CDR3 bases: TGTGCCAGCAGCTTACCTAGCGGGAGCTACGAGCAGTACTTC.